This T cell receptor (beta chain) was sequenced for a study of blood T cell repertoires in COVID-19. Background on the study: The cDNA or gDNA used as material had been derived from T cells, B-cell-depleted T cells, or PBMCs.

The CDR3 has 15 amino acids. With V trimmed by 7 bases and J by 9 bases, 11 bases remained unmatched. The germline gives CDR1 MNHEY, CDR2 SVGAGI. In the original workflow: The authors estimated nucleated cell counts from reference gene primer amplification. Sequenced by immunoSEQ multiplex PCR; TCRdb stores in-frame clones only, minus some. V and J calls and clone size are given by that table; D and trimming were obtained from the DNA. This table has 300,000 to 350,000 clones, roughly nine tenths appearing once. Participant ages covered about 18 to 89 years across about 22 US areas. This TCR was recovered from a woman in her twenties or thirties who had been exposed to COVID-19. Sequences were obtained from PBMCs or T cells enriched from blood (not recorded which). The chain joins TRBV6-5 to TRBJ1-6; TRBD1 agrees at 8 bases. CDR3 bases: TGTGCCAGCACCACGACAGGGGCGCCCAGTTCACCCCTCCACTTT. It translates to CASTTTGAPSSPLHF.